These T cell receptor beta chains were read from a single sample in a study of cytomegalovirus exposure and HLA in healthy donors. Here immunoSEQ multiplex PCR was the method, and the copy in TCRdb shows in-frame clones only, minus some. The profile shows 120,000 or so clones, around three quarters of them singletons. Sequences were obtained from PBMCs. These receptors were collected from a man in his thirties or forties in good health and CMV-seronegative. Each CDR3 is given with its conserved first and last residue. Each record gives: D gene, clone size, J gene, CDR3 length, V gene, CDR3 DNA, CDR3 protein. A D gene is named only where the DNA matches it firmly. The size entry is marked missing in some rows and otherwise reads once, few, many or a size class.

d_gene: NA
abundance: NA
j_gene: TRBJ2-2
len: 15
v_gene: TRBV5-4
CDR3nt: TGTGCCAGCAGCTTGGTCAGGGAAAACACCGGGGAGCTGTTTTTT
CDR3aa: CASSLVRENTGELFF

d_gene: NA
abundance: NA
j_gene: TRBJ2-7
len: 12
v_gene: TRBV10-2
CDR3nt: TGCGCCAGCATGATCCAGGACTACGAGCAGTACTTC
CDR3aa: CASMIQDYEQYF

d_gene: NA
abundance: NA
j_gene: TRBJ2-5
len: 16
v_gene: TRBV28
CDR3nt: TGTGCCAGCAGTTTCATCGGGGATACCAAGCAAGAGACCCAGTACTTC
CDR3aa: CASSFIGDTKQETQYF

d_gene: TRBD1
abundance: NA
j_gene: TRBJ1-5
len: 18
v_gene: TRBV5-4
CDR3nt: TGTGCCAGCAGCCGAACCCTAGCGGGGACAGGGGGCCAGCAGCCCCAGCATTTT
CDR3aa: CASSRTLAGTGGQQPQHF

d_gene: TRBD2
abundance: NA
j_gene: TRBJ2-4
len: 20
v_gene: TRBV4-2
CDR3nt: TGTGCCAGCAGCCAAGGGGGACTAGCGGGAGGGAGAAGTGCCAAAAACATTCAGTACTTC
CDR3aa: CASSQGGLAGGRSAKNIQYF

d_gene: TRBD2
abundance: NA
j_gene: TRBJ2-3
len: 17
v_gene: TRBV12-5
CDR3nt: TGTGCTAGTGGTCAAATGGGGGGAGGGCCAGGCACAGATACGCAGTATTTT
CDR3aa: CASGQMGGGPGTDTQYF

d_gene: NA
abundance: NA
j_gene: TRBJ2-1
len: 12
v_gene: TRBV6-5
CDR3nt: TGTGCCAGCAGTACCTGGACTGGAGGGGTGTTCTTC
CDR3aa: CASSTWTGGVFF

d_gene: TRBD1
abundance: NA
j_gene: TRBJ2-7
len: 15
v_gene: TRBV6-5
CDR3nt: TGTGCCAGCAGATTCTTTACAGGGGATGGCTACGAGCAGTACTTC
CDR3aa: CASRFFTGDGYEQYF

d_gene: NA
abundance: NA
j_gene: TRBJ1-2
len: 15
v_gene: TRBV5-1
CDR3nt: TGCGCCAGCAGCTTGAGGTCGAAACAGGGTGCTGGCTACACCTTC
CDR3aa: CASSLRSKQGAGYTF

d_gene: TRBD2
abundance: NA
j_gene: TRBJ2-1
len: 14
v_gene: TRBV29-1
CDR3nt: TGCAGCGTTGTGGGGGGGGGAGCCTACAATGAGCAGTTCTTC
CDR3aa: CSVVGGGAYNEQFF

d_gene: NA
abundance: few
j_gene: TRBJ1-1
len: 14
v_gene: TRBV2
CDR3nt: TGTGCCAGCAGGGCCAGGACACGGCACACTGAAGCTTTCTTT
CDR3aa: CASRARTRHTEAFF

d_gene: TRBD1
abundance: NA
j_gene: TRBJ2-7
len: 16
v_gene: TRBV27
CDR3nt: TGTGCCAGCAGTTTCCTTGGACAGGAATCAACCTACGAGCAGTACTTC
CDR3aa: CASSFLGQESTYEQYF

d_gene: NA
abundance: NA
j_gene: TRBJ1-1
len: 13
v_gene: TRBV30
CDR3nt: TGTGCCTGGAGTGTTCGCCGCGGGGCTGAAGCTTTCTTT
CDR3aa: CAWSVRRGAEAFF

d_gene: TRBD2
abundance: NA
j_gene: TRBJ2-1
len: 16
v_gene: TRBV9
CDR3nt: TGTGCCAGCAGCGTTGTCGGGAGGGCCCTCGTCAATGAGCAGTTCTTC
CDR3aa: CASSVVGRALVNEQFF

d_gene: TRBD2
abundance: NA
j_gene: TRBJ2-7
len: 15
v_gene: TRBV18
CDR3nt: TGTGCCAGCTCACTGCCACTAGCGGGAGAAACTAGGCAGTACTTC
CDR3aa: CASSLPLAGETRQYF

d_gene: NA
abundance: NA
j_gene: TRBJ2-3
len: 16
v_gene: TRBV28
CDR3nt: TGTGCCAGCAGTCCCCCCGACTTCGCTAGCACAGATACGCAGTATTTT
CDR3aa: CASSPPDFASTDTQYF

d_gene: TRBD1
abundance: NA
j_gene: TRBJ1-6
len: 15
v_gene: TRBV18
CDR3nt: TGTGCCAGCTCACCAAGAACGGGACAGACAAATCTCCTCCACTTT
CDR3aa: CASSPRTGQTNLLHF

d_gene: NA
abundance: NA
j_gene: TRBJ1-3
len: 15
v_gene: TRBV11-3
CDR3nt: TGTGCCAGCAGCTTAGATGTATACTCTGGAAACACCATATATTTT
CDR3aa: CASSLDVYSGNTIYF

d_gene: TRBD2
abundance: NA
j_gene: TRBJ2-3
len: 16
v_gene: TRBV12-5
CDR3nt: TGTGCTAGTGGTTCAGGACTAGCGGGATTCACAGATACGCAGTATTTT
CDR3aa: CASGSGLAGFTDTQYF

d_gene: NA
abundance: NA
j_gene: TRBJ2-7
len: 13
v_gene: TRBV6-5
CDR3nt: TGTGCCAGCAGAGGCCGGGACACCTACGAGCAGTACTTC
CDR3aa: CASRGRDTYEQYF

d_gene: NA
abundance: NA
j_gene: TRBJ2-2
len: 14
v_gene: TRBV6-6
CDR3nt: TGTGCCAGCAGCCGCCGGGAAGACACCGGGGAGCTGTTTTTT
CDR3aa: CASSRREDTGELFF

d_gene: TRBD2
abundance: once
j_gene: TRBJ2-3
len: 12
v_gene: TRBV19
CDR3nt: TGTGCCAGTAGTATCGCTAGCGGGGGACAGTATTTT
CDR3aa: CASSIASGGQYF

d_gene: TRBD2
abundance: NA
j_gene: TRBJ2-1
len: 18
v_gene: TRBV19
CDR3nt: TGTGCCAGTAGTATTAGTAGCGGGATGCGAAGCTCCTACAATGAGCAGTTCTTC
CDR3aa: CASSISSGMRSSYNEQFF

d_gene: TRBD1
abundance: NA
j_gene: TRBJ2-7
len: 13
v_gene: TRBV29-1
CDR3nt: TGCAGCGTCGCATGGGACAGTTCGAACGAGCAGTACTTC
CDR3aa: CSVAWDSSNEQYF

d_gene: NA
abundance: NA
j_gene: TRBJ2-2
len: 15
v_gene: TRBV13
CDR3nt: TGTGCCAGCAGCTCCCTGGACAGTAACACCGGGGAGCTGTTTTTT
CDR3aa: CASSSLDSNTGELFF

d_gene: NA
abundance: NA
j_gene: TRBJ1-2
len: 14
v_gene: TRBV7-6
CDR3nt: TGTGCCAGCAGCTTAGATCACAGGGTAGATGGCTACACCTTC
CDR3aa: CASSLDHRVDGYTF

d_gene: NA
abundance: few
j_gene: TRBJ1-2
len: 15
v_gene: TRBV11-3
CDR3nt: TGTGCCAGCAGCTTAGGGGCAGACAGCTCCTATGGCTACACCTTC
CDR3aa: CASSLGADSSYGYTF

d_gene: NA
abundance: NA
j_gene: TRBJ2-1
len: 11
v_gene: TRBV27
CDR3nt: TGTGCCAGCAGTGTAACAGGGGAGCAGTTCTTC
CDR3aa: CASSVTGEQFF

d_gene: NA
abundance: NA
j_gene: TRBJ1-5
len: 14
v_gene: TRBV27
CDR3nt: TGTGCCAGCAGTCACCTGACGGGGGGCCAGCCCCAGCATTTT
CDR3aa: CASSHLTGGQPQHF

d_gene: NA
abundance: few
j_gene: TRBJ2-7
len: 14
v_gene: TRBV29-1
CDR3nt: TGCAGCGTTGAAATCCTTCCCGGGTTCTACGAGCAGTACTTC
CDR3aa: CSVEILPGFYEQYF

d_gene: NA
abundance: NA
j_gene: TRBJ1-1
len: 14
v_gene: TRBV2
CDR3nt: TGTGCCAGCAGGCTCGTTCAGGCGAACACTGAAGCTTTCTTT
CDR3aa: CASRLVQANTEAFF

d_gene: NA
abundance: few
j_gene: TRBJ2-7
len: 15
v_gene: TRBV25-1
CDR3nt: TGTGCCAGCAGTGAGGCAGGGGAACCATCCTACGAGCAGTACTTC
CDR3aa: CASSEAGEPSYEQYF